These T cell receptor beta chains were read from a single sample in a study of blood T cell repertoires in COVID-19. Produced via immunoSEQ multiplex PCR; TCRdb's table is partial and in-frame only. The data contain approximately 400,000 clones, more than 70% of them singletons. The material sequenced was PBMCs or T cells enriched from blood (not recorded which). The receptor source for this set is a man in his thirties or forties who had recovered from COVID-19. Both conserved end residues are part of each CDR3. The order of the fields is clone size, D gene, J gene, V gene, CDR3 DNA, CDR3 protein. A D gene is named only where the DNA matches it firmly. The size of a clone is reported for some rows only, either as once, few or many, or as a class for expanded clones.

>.|.|TRBJ1-6|TRBV13
TGTGCCAGCAGCTTACCTGGCAGGGGTGATTCACCCCTCCACTTT
CASSLPGRGDSPLHF
>.|.|TRBJ2-3|TRBV9
TGTGCCAGCAGCGCGCCCTCCCGGGCAGATACGCAGTATTTT
CASSAPSRADTQYF
>once|.|TRBJ2-2|TRBV2
TGTGCCAGCAGAAGCGGGCAGAACACCGGGGAGCTGTTTTTT
CASRSGQNTGELFF
>.|TRBD1|TRBJ1-6|TRBV18
TGTGCCAGCTCACCACTTCAGGGGGCCAGTTCACCCCTCCACTTT
CASSPLQGASSPLHF
>.|TRBD1|TRBJ2-7|TRBV30
TGTGCCTCGGGCGACAGGGGGGGCGAGCAGTACTTC
CASGDRGGEQYF
>once|TRBD1|TRBJ2-5|TRBV6-5
TGTGCCAGCAGTTACTCGGGACAGGGGCAAGAGACCCAGTACTTC
CASSYSGQGQETQYF
>.|TRBD2|TRBJ2-3|TRBV18
TGTGCCAGCTCATCCTCCGGGACTAGCGTATCAGATACGCAGTATTTT
CASSSSGTSVSDTQYF
>.|.|TRBJ1-2|TRBV7-9
TGTGCCAGCAGCTTAGGACAGGAGAACTATGGCTACACCTTC
CASSLGQENYGYTF
>.|.|TRBJ1-2|TRBV4-3
TGCGCCAGCAGCCAAGATCGCCCAGGGATGCAAGGCTACACCTTC
CASSQDRPGMQGYTF
>.|.|TRBJ1-2|TRBV2
TGTGCCAGCGATGCGGTGGTTAACTATGGCTACACCTTC
CASDAVVNYGYTF
>.|TRBD1|TRBJ1-6|TRBV5-1
TGCGCCAGCAGCCTCAATTCCGACAGGGCCTCACCCCTCCACTTT
CASSLNSDRASPLHF
>.|TRBD2|TRBJ2-3|TRBV19
TGTGCCAGTAGTATCGTCGGACTAGGTGGAGATACGCAGTATTTT
CASSIVGLGGDTQYF
>.|TRBD2|TRBJ2-1|TRBV7-2
TGTGCCAGCAGCTTAAGCGGGGGGCCAAACAATGAGCAGTTCTTC
CASSLSGGPNNEQFF
>.|TRBD1|TRBJ1-6|TRBV19
TGTGCCAGTAGTATTTCCGGGACAGGGGTTTCTTCACCCCTCCACTTT
CASSISGTGVSSPLHF
>.|.|TRBJ1-2|TRBV5-1
TGCGCCAGCAGCTTGGTGCTGGGCAACTATGGCTACACCTTC
CASSLVLGNYGYTF
>.|.|TRBJ2-7|TRBV2
TGTGCCAGCAGTGCGGACTCAGCCTACGAGCAGTACTTC
CASSADSAYEQYF
>.|.|TRBJ1-2|TRBV27
TGTGCCAGCCGCTTCGCAGGTGTCGATGGCTACACCTTC
CASRFAGVDGYTF
>.|TRBD1|TRBJ2-5|TRBV11-3
TGTGCCAGCAGCTATACCCTGGGACAGGCGAGAGAGACCCAGTACTTC
CASSYTLGQARETQYF
>.|TRBD1|TRBJ2-7|TRBV18
TGTGCCAGTAAATCCGGGACAGGGGCGACCTACGAGCAGTACTTC
CASKSGTGATYEQYF
>.|TRBD2|TRBJ2-3|TRBV9
TGTGCCAGCAGCTCTAGGACTAGCGGGGGGACAGATACGCAGTATTTT
CASSSRTSGGTDTQYF
>.|.|TRBJ1-2|TRBV7-2
TGTGCCAGCAGCCCAGCCTCAGGGGTTGCTAACTATGGCTACACCTTC
CASSPASGVANYGYTF
>.|TRBD2|TRBJ2-5|TRBV4-2
TGTGCCAGCAGCCCGGGGGGGAGTCAAGAGACCCAGTACTTC
CASSPGGSQETQYF
>few|TRBD1|TRBJ1-1|TRBV10-3
TGTGCCATCAGTGACCGAGGGACAGGGGTCTCAGATGAAGCTTTCTTT
CAISDRGTGVSDEAFF
>.|.|TRBJ1-1|TRBV19
TGTGCCAGTAGTATTTCCCAGGGCAGTCCAAACACTGAAGCTTTCTTT
CASSISQGSPNTEAFF
>.|.|TRBJ1-2|TRBV19
TGTGCCAGTAGGGCGGTAGCTAACTATGGCTACACCTTC
CASRAVANYGYTF
>.|TRBD2|TRBJ2-1|TRBV9
TGTGCCAGCAGCGTAGGGAGCGGGGTGTACAATGAGCAGTTCTTC
CASSVGSGVYNEQFF
>once|.|TRBJ1-1|TRBV30
TGTGCCTGGAGTCCCACAGGGAGACGCACTGAAGCTTTCTTT
CAWSPTGRRTEAFF
>.|.|TRBJ1-1|TRBV5-1
TGCGCCAGCAGCGCCACAGGGTGGAACACTGAAGCTTTCTTT
CASSATGWNTEAFF
>.|.|TRBJ2-1|TRBV5-1
TGCGCCAGCAGCTTGACCGGGGAACGCTCCTACAATGAGCAGTTCTTC
CASSLTGERSYNEQFF
>.|.|TRBJ1-5|TRBV21-1
TGTGCCAGCAGCATCGGGACAGCCCCCAATCAGCCCCAGCATTTT
CASSIGTAPNQPQHF
>few|.|TRBJ1-2|TRBV2
TGTGCCAGCAGTGTACGGGTTGGCTACACCTTC
CASSVRVGYTF
>.|TRBD2|TRBJ2-3|TRBV5-1
TGCGCCAGCAAGACGATGACTAGCGTCACAGATACGCAGTATTTT
CASKTMTSVTDTQYF
>.|TRBD2|TRBJ2-7|TRBV7-9
TGTGCCAGCAGCTTTGTAAGCGGGGGAGGATCCTACGAGCAGTACTTC
CASSFVSGGGSYEQYF
>.|TRBD1|TRBJ2-2|TRBV5-4
TGTGCCAGCAGCTTAACAGGGGCGGACACCGGGGAGCTGTTTTTT
CASSLTGADTGELFF
>.|.|TRBJ1-1|TRBV4-3
TGCGCCAGCAGCCCCAGTGCGGTGAACACTGAAGCTTTCTTT
CASSPSAVNTEAFF
>.|.|TRBJ1-2|TRBV7-9
TGTGCCAGCAGCTTAGGAGTTAGTCGGGGGGCCCGAGGCTACACCTTC
CASSLGVSRGARGYTF
>.|TRBD1|TRBJ2-7|TRBV9
TGTGCCAGCAGCGCCTGGGACAGGGCTAACGAGCAGTACTTC
CASSAWDRANEQYF
>.|TRBD2|TRBJ2-7|TRBV30
TGTGCCTGGGCCAGCGGGGCCCCCTACGAGCAGTACTTC
CAWASGAPYEQYF
>few|.|TRBJ2-1|TRBV6-2/TRBV6-3
TGTGCCAGCAGTTACTCGGACAGCTACAATGAGCAGTTCTTC
CASSYSDSYNEQFF
>once|.|TRBJ2-7|TRBV6-2/TRBV6-3
TGTGCCAGCAGCCATCAGGGAATAATGTACGAGCAGTACTTC
CASSHQGIMYEQYF
>.|TRBD2|TRBJ2-3|TRBV27
TGTGCCAGCAGTTTAATTACAGCGGGGGGCACAGATACGCAGTATTTT
CASSLITAGGTDTQYF
>.|.|TRBJ2-7|TRBV25-1
TGTGCCAGCAGTCGAGACAGAAAGCAGTACTTC
CASSRDRKQYF
>.|.|TRBJ1-5|TRBV6-6
TGTGCCAGCAGTTACGCTCAGGGGTTCAGTAATCAGCCCCAGCATTTT
CASSYAQGFSNQPQHF
>.|.|TRBJ1-2|TRBV12-3/TRBV12-4
TGTGCCAGTAAGGACAGACACGCCTATGGCTACACCTTC
CASKDRHAYGYTF
>.|.|TRBJ2-7|TRBV4-1
TGCGCCAGCAGCCAGCTAGGTTGGGACGAGCAGTACTTC
CASSQLGWDEQYF
>.|.|TRBJ1-3|TRBV7-9
TGTGCCAGCAGCTTAGAGGCAGGGAAACCTGGAAACACCATATATTTT
CASSLEAGKPGNTIYF
>.|.|TRBJ1-5|TRBV9
TGTGCCAGCAGTCAGGATTATAGCAATCAGCCCCAGCATTTT
CASSQDYSNQPQHF
>.|TRBD1|TRBJ1-1|TRBV4-2
TGTGCCAGCAGCCAACAGGGGGCTGGGAGGGGCACTGAAGCTTTCTTT
CASSQQGAGRGTEAFF
>.|.|TRBJ1-4|TRBV9
TGTGCCAGCAGCGTAGGGACAGCAACTAATGAAAAACTGTTTTTT
CASSVGTATNEKLFF
>.|.|TRBJ1-1|TRBV18
TGTGCCAGCTACCAGACAATGAACACTGAAGCTTTCTTT
CASYQTMNTEAFF